The entry below gives a single T cell receptor (beta chain) sequence along with its context. The assay was immunoSEQ multiplex PCR, and TCRdb's table has in-frame clones only and misses some. The table shows roughly 50,000 clones, with more than 85% occurring only once. V was clipped by 3 bases and J by 6 bases; unmatched bases: 15. The length of the CDR3 is 18 residues. Germline CDR1 MGHDK, CDR2 SYGVNS. These data originate in a study of T cell changes during pregnancy in multiple sclerosis. This sample comprised CD4+ T cells from peripheral blood mononuclear cells, obtained after pregnancy. This clonotype was obtained from a female donor with multiple sclerosis, enrolled in a pregnancy study. The chain joins TRBV25-1 to TRBJ1-2; 11 bases are shared with TRBD1. CDR3 nucleotide sequence: TGTGCCAGCAGTGACGAGCTGGTATCGGACAGGGGGCGCGATGGCTACACCTTC. Its protein product is CASSDELVSDRGRDGYTF.